Presented here are 17 T cell receptor beta chains from one specimen sequenced in a study of CD8 T cells in ankylosing spondylitis. One entry per CDR3 protein, called by TCRdb with MiXCR from the 5' RACE reads. The repertoire holds 100,000 to 150,000 distinct CDR3 sequences, with over 7% as singletons. The source material was blood, either unsorted or a sorted T cell fraction (not recorded which). These receptors came from a male donor with ankylosing spondylitis or in good health (not recorded which).

This clonotype was recorded at least ten times. One end of the junction fails to match germline, which may point to a read error. The V and J genes are TRBV4-3 and TRBJ2-5; D is uncertain. The CDR3 contains 13 residues. Germline V CDR1 and CDR2: LGHNA, YSLEER. In DNA form, the CDR3 reads TGTGCCAGCAGCCAAGACTTAAGAGAGACCCAGTACTTC. It is translated as CASSQDLRETQYF.

This clonotype has just one count. A much larger clone sits a single nucleotide away, making a read error possible. The chain recombines TRBV7-9 with TRBJ2-7, with TRBD1 matching over 9 bases. Germline V gives CDR1 SEHNR, CDR2 FQNEAQ (reference sequence). V lost 5 bases, J lost 5 bases, and 10 bases stayed unmatched. This CDR3 is built from 15 residues. The DNA of the CDR3 is TGTGCCAGCAGCCAGGGACAGGGAAAAACCAACGAGCAGTACTTC. Translation: CASSQGQGKTNEQYF. The full variable domain, rest sourced from reference TRBV7-9 and TRBJ2-7, is DTGVSQNPRHKITKRGQNVTFRCDPISEHNRLYWYRQTLGQGPEFLTYFQNEAQLEKSRLLSDRFSAERPKGSFSTLEIQRTEQGDSAMYLCASSQGQGKTNEQYFGPGTRLTVT.

This clonotype occurred many times. This chain links TRBV3-1 with TRBJ1-1; 8 bases are a match to TRBD1. The trim removed 4 bases at V and 4 bases at J, leaving 5 bases unmatched. CDR1 is LGHDT, CDR2 YNNKEL, per germline (reference sequence). The CDR3 contains 14 residues. The CDR3 sequence is CASSRLDRGTEAFF. The DNA for the CDR3 is TGTGCCAGCAGCCGGTTAGACAGGGGCACTGAAGCTTTCTTT. The full variable domain, in which reference TRBV3-1 and TRBJ1-1 provide the parts outside the CDR3, is DTAVSQTPKYLVTQMGNDKSIKCEQNLGHDTMYWYKQDSKKFLKIMFSYNNKELIINETVPNRFSPKSPDKAHLNLHINSLELGDSAVYFCASSRLDRGTEAFFGQGTRLTVV.

This clonotype has just a few counts. The chain employs TRBV10-3 and TRBJ2-7; perhaps TRBD1 as D (7 bases). The CDR3 runs 14 residues. Germline V lookup: CDR1 ENHRY, CDR2 SYGVKD. Trimming pared 5 bases from V and 3 bases from J, leaving 14 bases between. The CDR3 DNA follows: TGTGCCATCAGTCAGGGGGGAAGGGACTACGAGCAGTACTTC. Translating it yields CAISQGGRDYEQYF.

The table lists this clonotype with many counts. The rearrangement uses TRBV27 and TRBJ2-1, with D possibly matching TRBD1 (6 bases). Germline CDR1 and CDR2: MNHEY and SMNVEV (reference sequence). The CDR3 length is 14 residues. Deletions cut 0 bases from V and 3 bases from J, with 6 bases between. The CDR3 DNA sequence: TGTGCCAGCAGTTTATCGGGACACTACAATGAGCAGTTCTTC. This sequence encodes CASSLSGHYNEQFF.

For this clonotype: Being one base from a much bigger clone, this may be a read error. The chain uses TRBV28 and TRBJ2-3; D uncertain. The V gene lost 2 bases and the J gene lost 4 bases, with 7 bases spanning the gap. The CDR3 is made up of 13 amino acids. Germline CDR1 is MDHEN and CDR2 is SYDVKM. Written as DNA, the CDR3 is TGTGCCAGCAGTTTACGGATGCCAGATACGCAGTATTTT. Its protein product is CASSLRMPDTQYF.

This clonotype was seen repeatedly, ten times or more. The chain is built from TRBV7-2 and TRBJ2-1; D call uncertain. The CDR3 is made up of 16 amino acids. CDR1 and CDR2 from the germline V gene are SGHTA and FQGNSA. The V and J ends lost 1 base and 4 bases respectively, with 14 bases between them. The CDR3 sequence is CASSLGPVIRYNEQFF. In DNA, the CDR3 is TGTGCCAGCAGCTTAGGTCCCGTAATAAGATACAATGAGCAGTTCTTC. The full variable domain, completed using reference TRBV7-2 and TRBJ2-1, is GAGVSQSPSNKVTEKGKDVELRCDPISGHTALYWYRQSLGQGLEFLIYFQGNSAPDKSGLPSDRFSAERTGGSVSTLTIQRTQQEDSAVYLCASSLGPVIRYNEQFFGPGTRLTVL.

This clonotype was seen ten or more times. The rearrangement joins TRBV29-1 to TRBJ2-7; 12 bases agree with TRBD1. Looked up from germline, CDR1 is SQVTM and CDR2 is ANQGSEA. V shed 3 bases, J shed 6 bases, and the junction held 3 bases outside the gene matches. The CDR3 has 13 amino acids. CDR3 amino acids: CSVEGTGGPEQYF. DNA of the CDR3: TGCAGCGTTGAGGGGACAGGGGGCCCCGAGCAGTACTTC.

This clonotype came up many times. Here the CDR3 reads CSARDDDKSSYNEQFF. The CDR3 coding sequence is TGCAGTGCTAGAGATGACGACAAGAGCTCCTACAATGAGCAGTTCTTC. The rearrangement links TRBV20-1 to TRBJ2-1; no firm D call. V was cut by 0 bases and J by 0 bases, with 12 bases left in between. The germline V gene encodes CDR1 DFQATT and CDR2 SNEGSKA (reference sequence). The CDR3 length is 16 residues.

The table lists this clonotype with many counts. This sequence joins TRBV4-3 and TRBJ2-7; the match to TRBD2 covers 12 bases. The CDR3 is 15 residues long. J lost 4 bases, V lost 6 bases, and 7 bases had no gene match. Germline CDR1 reads LGHNA; CDR2 reads YSLEER. As DNA, the CDR3 is TGCGCCAGCAGTCGCTCGCTAGCGGGAGGGTACGAGCAGTACTTC. Protein product: CASSRSLAGGYEQYF.

In its sample, this clonotype was seen many times. V gene TRBV27 combines with J gene TRBJ2-7, with TRBD2 matching 8 bases. The CDR3 loop spans 15 amino acids. V shed 2 bases, J shed 2 bases, and the junction held 5 bases outside the gene matches. The germline V gene has CDR1 MNHEY and CDR2 SMNVEV (reference sequence). The CDR3 here is CASSLTPGLAYEQYF. The DNA for the CDR3 is TGTGCCAGCAGTTTAACACCGGGACTAGCCTACGAGCAGTACTTC.

The chain employs TRBV7-8 and TRBJ2-5; D uncertain. The CDR3 runs to 14 residues. Trimming took 0 bases from V and 6 from J, leaving 11 bases between them. Per germline, CDR1 SGHVS and CDR2 FQNEAQ. The CDR3: CASSLATVTQTQYF. The CDR3 coding sequence is TGTGCCAGCAGCTTAGCGACCGTTACACAGACCCAGTACTTC.

This clonotype was observed many times. The J gene is TRBJ2-7, the V gene TRBV25-1, with 8 bases aligning to TRBD1. CDR1 is MGHDK and CDR2 is SYGVNS in the germline V gene. The CDR3 has 13 amino acids. V lost 4 bases to trimming and J lost 4 bases; unmatched junction nucleotides: 3. For the CDR3, the DNA is TGTGCCAGCAGTGGACAGGGGAGTTACGAGCAGTACTTC. Translating gives CASSGQGSYEQYF.

This clonotype was detected a few times. The chain combines TRBV12-3 or TRBV12-4 with TRBJ2-2; 9 bases fit TRBD1. This CDR3 is 15 amino acids long. With V trimmed by 8 bases and J by 2 bases, 6 bases remained unmatched. The CDR3 region has the DNA TGTGCCAGCGCTCCGGGACAGGGAAACACCGGGGAGCTGTTTTTT. It specifies CASAPGQGNTGELFF.

Comments on this clonotype: This clone may be a read error of a much larger clone one base away. The DNA of the CDR3 is TGTGCCAGCTCACCGACTAGCGGTCACTACGAGCAGTACTTC. The encoded protein is CASSPTSGHYEQYF. The chain joins TRBV18 to TRBJ2-7; 9 positions agree with TRBD2. The CDR3 is 14 amino acids. V was clipped by 3 bases and J by 3 bases; unmatched bases: 3. From germline, CDR1 is KGHSH and CDR2 LQKENI.

This chain uses TRBV12-3 or TRBV12-4 with TRBJ2-7; 10 bases are a match to TRBD2. J gave up 4 bases and V 5 bases, and 5 bases lay outside the gene matches. The CDR3 sequence is 14 residues long. CDR3 DNA: TGTGCCAGCAGTCCCTCTAGCGGGAGTTACGAGCAGTACTTC. This gives the protein CASSPSSGSYEQYF.

J is TRBJ2-7 and V is TRBV28, with 7 bases aligning to TRBD2. CDR1 and CDR2 from the germline V gene are MDHEN and SYDVKM. Trimming took 3 bases from V and 1 from J; bases not matched to a gene: 6. This CDR3 has 15 residues. CDR3 region: CASSFGLGRSYEQYF. The CDR3, as DNA: TGTGCCAGCAGTTTTGGACTAGGAAGATCCTACGAGCAGTACTTC.